This record concerns one TCR beta chain sequence. Its target is not known. CDR1 MDHEN and CDR2 SYDVKM come from the germline V gene. The CDR3 has 16 residues. The entry originates in a study of CXCR3-negative and CXCR3-positive naive CD8 T cells. Study-level results: Naive CXCR3-positive and CXCR3-negative cells shared similar TRBV-TRBJ usage, unlike memory cells. After cryopreservation, CXCR3 expression dropped partially; most assays used fresh PBMCs. More hydrophobic TRB CDR3s occurred in CXCR3-positive than in CXCR3-negative naive cells.

Carrying UMI labels, the TRB cDNA libraries were prepared through 5' RACE. After re-calling the 5' RACE reads, TCRdb lists one entry per CDR3 protein, DNA absent. The sample has about 9,600 distinct CDR3 sequences. CD45RO-CCR7+CD27+CD95- characterized naive CD8+ T cells. This receptor was obtained from a human donor in good health. Some clones in this sample may be carry-over from other donors' samples. V is TRBV28 and J is TRBJ1-2; TCRdb calls TRBD1, which cannot be checked without DNA. Sequencing was done on a sample of naive CXCR3- CD8+ T cells from blood. Subset meaning: CD45RO-CCR7+CD27+CD95- naive CD8+ T cells lacking CXCR3 (TNR3-). The CDR3 sequence: CASSSPRTGAHYGYTF.